The rows below give T cell receptor beta chains drawn from one sample of a study of Ad26.COV2.S vaccination and SARS-CoV-2 variants. Assay: immunoSEQ multiplex PCR; the TCRdb copy retains only in-frame clones and omits some. Of around 320,000 clones listed, roughly 91% are singletons. Specimen: peripheral blood, collected in a trial of Ad26.COV2.S vaccine versus placebo. These receptors came from a person aged 18-65 years who received the Ad26.COV2.S COVID-19 vaccine or a placebo. Both conserved end residues are part of each CDR3. Fields, in order: clone size, V gene, J gene, D gene, CDR3 protein, CDR3 DNA. The D gene is left open where the match is weak. Size tells how often a clone was seen (once, few, many) or the class of an expanded clone, and some rows leave it out.

>.|TRBV11-2|TRBJ2-3|.
CASIHLAGAHTDTQYF
TGTGCCAGCATACACCTCGCTGGGGCGCACACAGATACGCAGTATTTT
>.|TRBV2|TRBJ2-1|TRBD2
CASSSSGRDNSDEQFF
TGTGCCAGCAGCTCTAGCGGGAGGGACAATTCGGATGAGCAGTTCTTC
>.|TRBV29-1|TRBJ2-7|.
CSVAVGYEQYF
TGCAGCGTTGCCGTGGGGTACGAGCAGTACTTC
>.|TRBV24-1|TRBJ1-4|.
CATSDFPHEGPRRGEKLFF
TGTGCCACCAGTGATTTCCCTCACGAAGGACCCCGCAGGGGTGAAAAACTGTTTTTT
>.|TRBV2|TRBJ1-2|.
CASSGGVENYGYTF
TGTGCCAGCAGTGGCGGTGTGGAAAACTATGGCTACACCTTC
>.|TRBV2|TRBJ1-2|.
CASSEAMRAHYGYTF
TGTGCCAGCAGTGAAGCGATGAGGGCGCACTATGGCTACACCTTC
>.|TRBV19|TRBJ2-7|TRBD1
CASSIRTGPYEQYF
TGTGCCAGTAGTATTCGGACAGGCCCCTACGAGCAGTACTTC
>few|TRBV7-9|TRBJ1-4|TRBD1
CASSETGRHEKLFF
TGTGCCAGCAGCGAGACAGGGAGACATGAAAAACTGTTTTTT
>.|TRBV7-2|TRBJ2-1|.
CASSLRQSLSYNEQFF
TGTGCCAGCAGCTTGCGACAGAGCCTCTCCTACAATGAGCAGTTCTTC
>.|TRBV5-1|TRBJ1-1|.
CASSLVATGTDTEAFF
TGCGCCAGCAGCTTGGTGGCGACAGGTACGGACACTGAAGCTTTCTTT
>.|TRBV27|TRBJ2-5|.
CASSLDVGGRETQYF
TGTGCCAGCAGTTTAGATGTGGGGGGGCGAGAGACCCAGTACTTC
>.|TRBV19|TRBJ1-1|TRBD1
CASSIVSVDRVREAFF
TGTGCCAGTAGTATAGTGAGTGTTGACAGGGTCCGTGAAGCTTTCTTT
>.|TRBV5-1|TRBJ2-3|.
CASSLGLAQGTDTQYF
TGCGCCAGCAGCTTGGGGCTAGCCCAGGGCACAGATACGCAGTATTTT
>few|TRBV4-1|TRBJ1-5|TRBD1
CASSHSRTGGYQPQHF
TGCGCCAGCAGCCATTCCCGGACAGGGGGATATCAGCCCCAGCATTTT
>once|TRBV5-8|TRBJ1-4|.
CASTIPKQRGIEKLFF
TGTGCCAGTACAATCCCGAAACAGCGGGGAATTGAAAAACTGTTTTTT
>.|TRBV5-4|TRBJ1-1|TRBD1
CASSGRTGEIEAFF
TGTGCCAGCAGCGGCCGGACAGGGGAGATTGAAGCTTTCTTT
>.|TRBV3-1/TRBV3-2|TRBJ2-3|TRBD2
CASIPTSGGSDTQYF
TGTGCCAGCATCCCCACTAGCGGGGGGTCAGATACGCAGTATTTT
>.|TRBV14|TRBJ1-2|.
CASSPWDGYGYTF
TGTGCCAGCAGCCCCTGGGATGGTTATGGCTACACCTTC